Listed below are T cell receptor beta chains from one sample, sequenced in a study of blood T cell repertoires in COVID-19. The data were produced by immunoSEQ multiplex PCR, yet TCRdb's version contains in-frame clones alone and is incomplete. This table has 40,000 to 45,000 clones, about nine tenths appearing once. Sequenced input: peripheral blood. The receptors shown here come from a man in his fifties with active COVID-19. Each CDR3 is given with its conserved first and last residue. Each record gives: clone size, D gene, V gene, J gene, CDR3 protein, CDR3 DNA. D genes are given only for firm matches. Size is stated for part of the rows, as once, few or many counts, or as a class when the clone is expanded.

size: .; D: .; V: TRBV11-1; J: TRBJ1-2; CDR3: CASSFPGAGSYGYTF; DNA: TGTGCCAGCAGCTTCCCGGGAGCAGGGTCCTATGGCTACACCTTC
size: hyperexpanded; D: .; V: TRBV9; J: TRBJ2-1; CDR3: CASSVDVNEQFF; DNA: TGTGCCAGCAGCGTAGATGTAAATGAGCAGTTCTTC
size: .; D: TRBD2; V: TRBV29-1; J: TRBJ2-1; CDR3: CSVEDFLAGVNEQFF; DNA: TGCAGCGTTGAAGATTTCCTAGCGGGAGTTAATGAGCAGTTCTTC
size: .; D: .; V: TRBV29-1; J: TRBJ2-5; CDR3: CSGQLSGETQYF; DNA: TGCAGCGGTCAGCTTTCAGGAGAGACCCAGTACTTC
size: .; D: .; V: TRBV30; J: TRBJ2-7; CDR3: CASGSSYEQYF; DNA: TGTGCCTCTGGGAGCTCCTACGAGCAGTACTTC
size: .; D: .; V: TRBV3-1/TRBV3-2; J: TRBJ2-7; CDR3: CASSHDGKSEQYF; DNA: TGTGCCAGCAGCCACGACGGGAAGAGCGAGCAGTACTTC
size: once; D: .; V: TRBV3-1/TRBV3-2; J: TRBJ2-1; CDR3: CASSQDQAASYNEQFF; DNA: TGTGCCAGCAGCCAAGATCAAGCCGCCTCCTACAATGAGCAGTTCTTC
size: once; D: .; V: TRBV5-8; J: TRBJ1-1; CDR3: CASSLGATEAFF; DNA: TGTGCCAGCAGCTTGGGGGCTACTGAAGCTTTCTTT
size: .; D: TRBD1; V: TRBV14; J: TRBJ2-2; CDR3: CASSQVRGRTGELFF; DNA: TGTGCCAGCAGCCAAGTTAGGGGGCGCACCGGGGAGCTGTTTTTT
size: .; D: .; V: TRBV27; J: TRBJ1-5; CDR3: CASSLYRGGQPQHF; DNA: TGTGCCAGCAGTTTATACCGGGGTGGTCAGCCCCAGCATTTT
size: .; D: .; V: TRBV2; J: TRBJ1-1; CDR3: CASSEVLQGSTEAFF; DNA: TGTGCCAGCAGTGAAGTTCTACAGGGTTCCACTGAAGCTTTCTTT
size: .; D: TRBD2; V: TRBV19; J: TRBJ2-5; CDR3: CASSPRGLALKETQYF; DNA: TGTGCCAGTAGTCCCAGGGGACTAGCTCTCAAAGAGACCCAGTACTTC
size: .; D: .; V: TRBV27; J: TRBJ2-1; CDR3: CASSPTSYNEQFF; DNA: TGTGCCAGCAGTCCTACTAGCTACAATGAGCAGTTCTTC
size: .; D: TRBD1; V: TRBV10-3; J: TRBJ2-7; CDR3: CASRQGASVEQYF; DNA: TGTGCCAGCAGACAGGGGGCGTCCGTAGAGCAGTACTTC
size: .; D: TRBD2; V: TRBV7-6; J: TRBJ2-3; CDR3: CASSLGLVAGTSDTQYF; DNA: TGTGCCAGCAGCTTAGGTTTGGTAGCGGGGACGTCAGATACGCAGTATTTT
size: .; D: .; V: TRBV2; J: TRBJ2-5; CDR3: CASIAGETQYF; DNA: TGTGCCAGCATTGCAGGGGAGACCCAGTACTTC
size: .; D: TRBD1; V: TRBV7-9; J: TRBJ1-1; CDR3: CASSVGQGTEAFF; DNA: TGTGCCAGCAGCGTCGGACAGGGGACTGAAGCTTTCTTT
size: .; D: TRBD2; V: TRBV9; J: TRBJ2-7; CDR3: CASSVYGSGGSLDEQYF; DNA: TGTGCCAGCAGCGTATATGGTTCGGGGGGGTCGTTGGACGAGCAGTACTTC
size: .; D: .; V: TRBV30; J: TRBJ1-5; CDR3: CAWSVADNQPQHF; DNA: TGTGCCTGGAGTGTAGCGGACAATCAGCCCCAGCATTTT
size: .; D: .; V: TRBV5-1; J: TRBJ2-7; CDR3: CASSLGGSGSYEQYF; DNA: TGCGCCAGCAGCTTGGGGGGTAGCGGCTCCTACGAGCAGTACTTC
size: .; D: .; V: TRBV5-1; J: TRBJ2-5; CDR3: CASSWGAEQETQYF; DNA: TGCGCCAGCAGCTGGGGAGCGGAACAAGAGACCCAGTACTTC
size: .; D: .; V: TRBV25-1; J: TRBJ2-1; CDR3: CASSEVVINEQFF; DNA: TGTGCCAGCAGTGAGGTAGTCATCAATGAGCAGTTCTTC
size: once; D: .; V: TRBV14; J: TRBJ2-7; CDR3: CASSQYTGNYEQYF; DNA: TGTGCCAGCAGCCAATACACAGGGAACTACGAGCAGTACTTC
size: .; D: TRBD1; V: TRBV5-1; J: TRBJ1-2; CDR3: CASSTTGDYGYTF; DNA: TGCGCCAGCAGCACGACAGGGGACTATGGCTACACCTTC
size: .; D: TRBD1; V: TRBV4-2; J: TRBJ2-6; CDR3: CASSRQIVGDREMAGANVLTF; DNA: TGTGCCAGCAGCCGTCAAATAGTCGGGGACAGGGAAATGGCTGGGGCCAACGTCCTGACTTTC
size: .; D: TRBD2; V: TRBV2; J: TRBJ2-5; CDR3: CASSISRREGETQYF; DNA: TGTGCCAGCAGTATATCTCGACGGGAGGGGGAGACCCAGTACTTC
size: .; D: .; V: TRBV6-2/TRBV6-3; J: TRBJ2-1; CDR3: CASSYEGNEQFF; DNA: TGTGCCAGCAGTTACGAGGGCAATGAGCAGTTCTTC
size: .; D: TRBD1; V: TRBV5-1; J: TRBJ1-2; CDR3: CASSSSTGGYGYTF; DNA: TGCGCCAGCAGCTCCTCGACAGGGGGCTATGGCTACACCTTC
size: .; D: TRBD1; V: TRBV27; J: TRBJ2-2; CDR3: CASSPTGPNTGELFF; DNA: TGTGCCAGCAGCCCGACAGGGCCGAACACCGGGGAGCTGTTTTTT
size: .; D: TRBD1; V: TRBV7-6; J: TRBJ2-7; CDR3: CASSFGTGGSYEQYF; DNA: TGTGCCAGCAGTTTCGGGACAGGGGGCTCCTACGAGCAGTACTTC
size: .; D: .; V: TRBV6-5; J: TRBJ2-3; CDR3: CASSFISGFSDTQYF; DNA: TGTGCCAGCAGTTTCATTAGCGGTTTTTCAGATACGCAGTATTTT
size: few; D: .; V: TRBV9; J: TRBJ2-5; CDR3: CASSYGQQQETQYF; DNA: TGTGCCAGCAGTTACGGACAGCAGCAAGAGACCCAGTACTTC
size: .; D: TRBD2; V: TRBV18; J: TRBJ2-7; CDR3: CASSPPKPGGYQYF; DNA: TGTGCCAGCTCACCACCCAAACCGGGGGGATACCAGTACTTC
size: .; D: TRBD2; V: TRBV29-1; J: TRBJ2-7; CDR3: CSVEEGLAGVGEQYF; DNA: TGCAGCGTTGAAGAGGGACTAGCGGGAGTTGGGGAGCAGTACTTC
size: .; D: TRBD1; V: TRBV7-2; J: TRBJ1-1; CDR3: CASSWTGEITEAFF; DNA: TGTGCCAGCAGCTGGACAGGGGAGATCACTGAAGCTTTCTTT
size: once; D: .; V: TRBV9; J: TRBJ2-3; CDR3: CASSVRATDTQYF; DNA: TGTGCCAGCAGCGTGAGGGCTACAGATACGCAGTATTTT
size: .; D: TRBD1; V: TRBV18; J: TRBJ2-1; CDR3: CASSPQTGASEQFF; DNA: TGTGCCAGCTCACCACAAACAGGGGCCTCGGAGCAGTTCTTC
size: .; D: .; V: TRBV5-1; J: TRBJ1-4; CDR3: CASSLGDYSEKLFF; DNA: TGCGCCAGCAGCTTAGGGGATTACAGTGAAAAACTGTTTTTT
size: .; D: TRBD2; V: TRBV13; J: TRBJ2-2; CDR3: CASRPTLAGAGELFF; DNA: TGTGCCAGCAGGCCTACCCTAGCGGGAGCCGGGGAGCTGTTTTTT
size: .; D: .; V: TRBV7-9; J: TRBJ1-1; CDR3: CASSLAWQSNTEAFF; DNA: TGTGCCAGCAGCTTAGCTTGGCAGTCGAACACTGAAGCTTTCTTT
size: .; D: .; V: TRBV12-3/TRBV12-4; J: TRBJ2-2; CDR3: CASGLNTGELFF; DNA: TGTGCCAGCGGCTTGAACACCGGGGAGCTGTTTTTT
size: .; D: TRBD1; V: TRBV5-6; J: TRBJ1-6; CDR3: CASSSDRDDSPLHF; DNA: TGTGCCAGCAGCTCGGACAGGGACGATTCACCCCTCCACTTT
size: .; D: TRBD1; V: TRBV28; J: TRBJ2-7; CDR3: CASVRGLGEEQYF; DNA: TGTGCCAGCGTCAGGGGGCTGGGAGAGGAGCAGTACTTC
size: .; D: .; V: TRBV6-2/TRBV6-3; J: TRBJ1-5; CDR3: CASSISVRGNQPQHF; DNA: TGTGCCAGCAGTATCAGCGTCAGGGGAAATCAGCCCCAGCATTTT
size: .; D: .; V: TRBV6-5; J: TRBJ2-2; CDR3: CASTAGVTGELFF; DNA: TGTGCCAGCACTGCAGGGGTCACCGGGGAGCTGTTTTTT
size: .; D: .; V: TRBV19; J: TRBJ1-2; CDR3: CATPRKVGRGFSVNYGYTF; DNA: TGTGCCACCCCCCGAAAGGTGGGCAGGGGCTTTTCCGTTAACTATGGCTACACCTTC
size: .; D: TRBD2; V: TRBV11-2; J: TRBJ2-5; CDR3: CASSYRGGQETQYF; DNA: TGTGCCAGCAGCTACCGCGGGGGGCAAGAGACCCAGTACTTC
size: .; D: .; V: TRBV6-1; J: TRBJ2-2; CDR3: CASSEQTLNTGELFF; DNA: TGTGCCAGCAGTGAACAGACTTTGAACACCGGGGAGCTGTTTTTT
size: .; D: TRBD2; V: TRBV7-9; J: TRBJ2-1; CDR3: CASRITLAGGIHNEQFF; DNA: TGTGCCAGCCGCATTACCCTAGCGGGAGGGATCCACAATGAGCAGTTCTTC
size: .; D: .; V: TRBV9; J: TRBJ2-7; CDR3: CASSLGGEPEQYF; DNA: TGTGCCAGCAGCCTAGGGGGGGAACCCGAGCAGTACTTC
size: .; D: .; V: TRBV4-1; J: TRBJ2-7; CDR3: CASSQGTDYEQYF; DNA: TGCGCCAGCAGCCAAGGGACAGACTACGAGCAGTACTTC